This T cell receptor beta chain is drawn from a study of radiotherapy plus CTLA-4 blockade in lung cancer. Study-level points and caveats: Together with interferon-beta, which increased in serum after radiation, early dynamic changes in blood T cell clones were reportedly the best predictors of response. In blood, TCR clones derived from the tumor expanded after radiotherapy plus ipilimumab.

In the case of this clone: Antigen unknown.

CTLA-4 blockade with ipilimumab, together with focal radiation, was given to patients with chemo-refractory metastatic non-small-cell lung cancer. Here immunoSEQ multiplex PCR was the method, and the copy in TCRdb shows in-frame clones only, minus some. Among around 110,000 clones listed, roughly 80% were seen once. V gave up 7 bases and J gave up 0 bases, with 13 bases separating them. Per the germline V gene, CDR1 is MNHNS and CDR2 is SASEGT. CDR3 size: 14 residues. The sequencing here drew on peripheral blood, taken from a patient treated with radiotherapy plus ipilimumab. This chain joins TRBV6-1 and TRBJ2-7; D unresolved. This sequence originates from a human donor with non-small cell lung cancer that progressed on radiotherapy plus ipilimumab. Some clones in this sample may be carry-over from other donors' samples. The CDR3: CASTGEQRSYEQYF. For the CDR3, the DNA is TGTGCCAGCACCGGCGAACAACGCTCCTACGAGCAGTACTTC.